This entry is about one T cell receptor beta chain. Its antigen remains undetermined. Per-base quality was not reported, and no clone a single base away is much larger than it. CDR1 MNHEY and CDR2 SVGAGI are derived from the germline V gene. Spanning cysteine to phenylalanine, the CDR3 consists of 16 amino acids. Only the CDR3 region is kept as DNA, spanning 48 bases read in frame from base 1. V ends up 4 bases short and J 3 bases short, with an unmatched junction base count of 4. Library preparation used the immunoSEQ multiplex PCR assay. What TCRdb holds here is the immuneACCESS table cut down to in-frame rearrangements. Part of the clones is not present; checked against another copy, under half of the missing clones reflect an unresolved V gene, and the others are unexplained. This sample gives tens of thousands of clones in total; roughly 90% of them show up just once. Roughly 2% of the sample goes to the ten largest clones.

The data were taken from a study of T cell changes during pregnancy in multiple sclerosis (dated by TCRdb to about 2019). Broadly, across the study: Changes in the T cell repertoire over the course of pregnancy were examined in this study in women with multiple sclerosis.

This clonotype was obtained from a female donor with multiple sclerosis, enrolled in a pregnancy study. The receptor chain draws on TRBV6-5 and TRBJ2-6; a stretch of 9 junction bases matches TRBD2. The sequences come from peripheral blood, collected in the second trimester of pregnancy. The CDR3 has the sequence CASSFSREGGANVLTF. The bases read TGTGCCAGCAGTTTCTCGCGGGAGGGTGGGGCCAACGTCCTGACTTTC.